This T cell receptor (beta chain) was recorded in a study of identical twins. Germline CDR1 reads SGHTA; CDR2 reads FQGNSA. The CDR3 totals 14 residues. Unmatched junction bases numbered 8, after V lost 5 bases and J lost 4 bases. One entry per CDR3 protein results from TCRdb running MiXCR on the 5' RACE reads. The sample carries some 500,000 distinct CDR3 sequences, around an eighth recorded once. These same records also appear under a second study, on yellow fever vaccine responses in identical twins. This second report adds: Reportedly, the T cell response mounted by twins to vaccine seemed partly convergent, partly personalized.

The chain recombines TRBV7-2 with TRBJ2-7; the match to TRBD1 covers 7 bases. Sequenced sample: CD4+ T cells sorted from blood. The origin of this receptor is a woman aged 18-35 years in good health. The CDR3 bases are TGTGCCAGCAGCCAAACAGGGGTTTGGTACGAGCAGTACTTC. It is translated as CASSQTGVWYEQYF.